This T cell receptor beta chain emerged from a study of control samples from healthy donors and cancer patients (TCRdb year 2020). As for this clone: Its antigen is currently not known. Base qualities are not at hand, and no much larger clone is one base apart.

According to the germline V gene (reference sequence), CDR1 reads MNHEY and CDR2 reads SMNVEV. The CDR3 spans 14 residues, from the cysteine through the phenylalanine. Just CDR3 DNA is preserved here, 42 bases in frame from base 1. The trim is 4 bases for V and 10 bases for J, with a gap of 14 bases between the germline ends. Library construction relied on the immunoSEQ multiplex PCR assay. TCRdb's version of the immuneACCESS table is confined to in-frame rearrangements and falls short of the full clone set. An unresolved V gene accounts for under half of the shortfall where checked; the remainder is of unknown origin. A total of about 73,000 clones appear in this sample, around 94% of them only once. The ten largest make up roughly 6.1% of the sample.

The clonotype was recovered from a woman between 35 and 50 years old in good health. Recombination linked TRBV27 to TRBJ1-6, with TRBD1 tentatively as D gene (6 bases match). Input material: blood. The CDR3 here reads CASSSLRGQSPLHF. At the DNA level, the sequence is TGTGCCAGCAGTTCGTTGCGCGGACAGTCACCCCTCCACTTT.